This entry describes one TCR beta chain. The authors reverse transcribed all of the isolated RNA, so sequencing captured expressed TCRB transcripts. Here immunoSEQ multiplex PCR was the method, and the copy in TCRdb shows in-frame clones only, minus some. Of around 400,000 clones detected, over 10% appear once; the ten largest clones hold roughly 0.017%. This record belongs to a study of beta chain features in type 1 diabetes. This CDR3 spans 14 amino acids. After removal of 4 bases from V and 5 bases from J, the junction contained 8 bases not matched to a gene. Germline CDR1 is SGHDT and CDR2 is YYEEEE. Sampling consisted of one heparinised blood draw per donor, averaging roughly 110 mL. CD45RO/CCR7/CD25/CD127/CD95/CD27 staining was used to isolate CD4+ naive, central memory, regulatory and stem cell-like memory cells by sorting.

The source material was naive CD4+ T cells from blood. V is TRBV5-6 and J is TRBJ1-2; 7 bases fit TRBD1. The source is a man aged 18 to 30 in good health. CDR3 DNA sequence: TGTGCCAGCAGCCTGCCGGGGGACAGTTATGGCTACACCTTC. This encodes CASSLPGDSYGYTF.